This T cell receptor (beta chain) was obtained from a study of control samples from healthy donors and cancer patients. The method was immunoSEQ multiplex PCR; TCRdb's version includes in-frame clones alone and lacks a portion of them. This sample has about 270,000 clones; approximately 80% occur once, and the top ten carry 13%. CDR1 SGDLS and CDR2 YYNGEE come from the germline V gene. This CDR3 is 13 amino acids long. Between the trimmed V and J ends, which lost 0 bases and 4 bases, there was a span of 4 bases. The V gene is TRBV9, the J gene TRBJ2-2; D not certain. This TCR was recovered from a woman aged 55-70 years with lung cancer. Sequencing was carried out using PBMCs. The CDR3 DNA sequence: TGTGCCAGCAGCGTAGGGTCCACCGGGGAGCTGTTTTTT. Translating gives CASSVGSTGELFF.